The present TCR beta chain was sequenced within a study of CD8+CD57+ T cells in acquired aplastic anemia. Genomic DNA acted as the template from which TCR beta VDJ combination and CDR3 sequence profiling were carried out. TCRdb re-analysed the reads in MiXCR, keeping a single row per CDR3 protein. The profile covers about 190,000 distinct CDR3 sequences, with 40% to 55% appearing a single time and 8.5% to 10% taken by the ten largest. This CDR3 has 17 amino acids. The trim removed 4 bases at V and 6 bases at J, leaving 13 bases unmatched. Germline CDR1 SGHRS, CDR2 YFSETQ. Study results and caveats: Approximately 27 CD8+ CDR3 sequences occurred in both the patients and the controls.

This clonotype was picked up many times. As yet, its antigen is unknown. CD8+CD57+ cell expansion had been shown by flow cytometry in patients chosen for sequencing. The sequenced sample was sorted CD4+, CD8+, or CD8+CD57+ T cells (not recorded which) from PBMCs. The source is a human donor with aplastic anemia. The chain combines TRBV5-1 with TRBJ1-6; 7 bases fit TRBD1. The CDR3 region is CASSPRTGLALNSPLHF. DNA of the CDR3: TGCGCCAGCAGCCCACGGACAGGTTTGGCGCTTAATTCACCCCTCCACTTT. Full variable domain (missing parts from reference TRBV5-1 and TRBJ1-6): KAGVTQTPRYLIKTRGQQVTLSCSPISGHRSVSWYQQTPGQGLQFLFEYFSETQRNKGNFPGRFSGRQFSNSRSEMNVSTLELGDSALYLCASSPRTGLALNSPLHFGNGTRLTVT.